This T cell receptor (beta chain) was recorded in a study of T cells in Graves' hyperthyroidism and ophthalmopathy. Amplification targeted TCR beta CDR3 regions from RNA transcripts. Primed by the HTBI set, a first-round RT-PCR was run on the TCR CDR3. Using its own MiXCR run on the multiplex PCR reads, TCRdb lists one record per CDR3 protein. The sample includes under 650,000 distinct CDR3 sequences, roughly 16% of them seen just once. Germline lookup yields CDR1 DFQATT and CDR2 SNEGSKA (reference sequence). Trimming at V came to 1 base and at J to 4 bases, leaving 14 bases not matched to a gene. CDR3 length equals 17 residues. With a duration under 2 months, the hyperthyroidism was newly diagnosed in patients aged 18 to 65.

The chain carries TRBV20-1 and TRBJ1-1; 8 bases align to TRBD1. This sequence originates from a woman aged 25 to 39 with Graves' hyperthyroidism. Sequencing input: blood. CDR3 sequence: CSARGGTGGLRVTEAFF. CDR3 sequence (DNA): TGCAGTGCTAGAGGGGGGACAGGTGGCCTAAGAGTCACTGAAGCTTTCTTT.